This T cell receptor (beta chain) was documented in a study of post-analysis software for immune sequencing data. Findings and caveats of the study: TRBV5-6, TRBV5-1 and TRBV20-1 belonged to a set of roughly 5 TRBV segments that were more frequent in patients than controls.

The TCR beta cDNA libraries carried unique molecular identifiers. TCRdb called the PCR reads again in MiXCR, with one record for every CDR3 protein. The table records about 760,000 distinct CDR3 sequences, about 32% of them present only once. Per germline, CDR1 DFQATT and CDR2 SNEGSKA (reference sequence). With 1 base removed from V and 4 bases from J, the gap between germline ends came to 5 bases. This CDR3 has 12 residues. This clonotype was picked up a small number of times. Its antigen is not known. This sequence originates from a girl aged 5 to 17 with multiple sclerosis. The sequenced material came from blood. The chain combines TRBV20-1 with TRBJ1-5; D is ambiguous. The CDR3: CSARAGNQPQHF. In DNA form, the CDR3 reads TGCAGTGCTAGAGCCGGGAATCAGCCCCAGCATTTT.